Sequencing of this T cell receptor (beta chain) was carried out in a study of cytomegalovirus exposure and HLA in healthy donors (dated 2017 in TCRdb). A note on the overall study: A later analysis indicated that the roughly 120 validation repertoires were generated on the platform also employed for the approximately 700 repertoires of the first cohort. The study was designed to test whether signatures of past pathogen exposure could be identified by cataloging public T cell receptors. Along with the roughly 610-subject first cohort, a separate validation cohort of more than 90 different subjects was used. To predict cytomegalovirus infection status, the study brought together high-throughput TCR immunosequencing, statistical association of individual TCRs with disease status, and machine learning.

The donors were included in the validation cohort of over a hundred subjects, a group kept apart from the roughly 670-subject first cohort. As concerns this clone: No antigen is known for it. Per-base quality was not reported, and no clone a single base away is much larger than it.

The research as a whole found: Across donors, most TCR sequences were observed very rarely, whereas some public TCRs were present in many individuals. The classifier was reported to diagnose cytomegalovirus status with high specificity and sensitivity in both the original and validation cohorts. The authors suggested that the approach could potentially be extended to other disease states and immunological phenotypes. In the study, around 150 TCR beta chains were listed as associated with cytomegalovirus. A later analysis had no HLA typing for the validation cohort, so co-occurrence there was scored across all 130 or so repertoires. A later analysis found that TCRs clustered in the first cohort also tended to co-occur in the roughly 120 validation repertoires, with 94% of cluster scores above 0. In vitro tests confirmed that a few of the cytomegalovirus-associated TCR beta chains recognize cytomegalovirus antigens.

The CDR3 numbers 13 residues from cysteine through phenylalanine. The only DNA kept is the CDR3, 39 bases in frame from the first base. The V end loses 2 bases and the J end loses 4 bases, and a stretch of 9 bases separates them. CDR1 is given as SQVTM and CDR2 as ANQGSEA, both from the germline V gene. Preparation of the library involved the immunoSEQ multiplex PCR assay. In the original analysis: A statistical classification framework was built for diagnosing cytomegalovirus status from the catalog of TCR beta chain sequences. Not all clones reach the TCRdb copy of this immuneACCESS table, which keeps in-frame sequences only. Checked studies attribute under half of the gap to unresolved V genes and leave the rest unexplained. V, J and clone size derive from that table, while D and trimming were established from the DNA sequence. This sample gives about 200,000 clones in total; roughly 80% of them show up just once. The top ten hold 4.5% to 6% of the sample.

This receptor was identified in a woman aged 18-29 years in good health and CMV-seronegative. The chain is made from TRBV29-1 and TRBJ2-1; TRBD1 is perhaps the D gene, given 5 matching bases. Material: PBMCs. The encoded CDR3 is CSVEYAGYNEQFF. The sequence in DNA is TGCAGCGTTGAATACGCAGGGTACAATGAGCAGTTCTTC.